This TCR beta chain was sequenced in a study of OX40 agonist ivuxolimab in advanced cancers. General study points: Those patients achieving a partial response at 0.1-3.0 mg/kg showed among the lowest clonal expansion.

Comments on this clone: Antigen specificity is unknown.

The repertoire was sequenced with immunoSEQ multiplex PCR; TCRdb's copy has only in-frame clones and lacks some. This table has tens of thousands of clones, around four fifths appearing once. CDR1 and CDR2 from the germline V gene are SGHRS and YFSETQ. The CDR3 runs 14 residues. The sequencing used CD4+ or CD8+ T cells sorted from blood, collected in a trial of the OX40 agonist ivuxolimab. The gene calls are TRBV5-1 and TRBJ2-5; TRBD1 agrees at 8 bases. The DNA end favors TRBJ2-7, so the J call may be wrong. The TCR originated in an adult with an advanced solid tumor such as melanoma, head and neck, liver or kidney cancer. The CDR3 bases are TGCGCCAGCAGCTTGGGGACAGGGTACTACGAGCAGTACTTC. Amino acids: CASSLGTGYYEQYF.